The 29 T cell receptor beta chains below all came from one sample that was sequenced in a study of read filtering for tumor transcriptome and immune sequencing. From about 400 ng of RNA, a library with molecular barcoded alpha/delta and beta/gamma adaptors was made. Each CDR3 protein gets one entry after TCRdb re-called the reads with MiXCR. The repertoire holds under 30,000 distinct CDR3 sequences, roughly 22% seen once, with 47% in the top ten. Sequences were obtained from a population of CD138-negative cells sorted from bone marrow. The receptors stem from a donor over 35 with multiple myeloma.

The rearrangement uses TRBV30 and TRBJ2-1, with 9 bases aligning to TRBD1. Germline assignment: CDR1 GTSNPN and CDR2 SVGIG (reference sequence). The V gene end was trimmed by 2 bases and the J gene end by 3 bases; junction bases not matched to a gene: 5. The CDR3 has 15 amino acids. CDR3 DNA: TGTGCCTGGAGTAGACAGGGGGGGCTCTACAATGAGCAGTTCTTC. Translating it yields CAWSRQGGLYNEQFF.

This clonotype was counted ten times or more. This chain links TRBV29-1 with TRBJ2-1; 7 bases line up with TRBD2. V gave up 1 base and J gave up 3 bases; unmatched junction bases: 9. The CDR3 covers 16 residues. CDR1 is SQVTM, CDR2 ANQGSEA, per germline. The CDR3, as DNA: TGCAGCGTTGAAGCGTGGGGGGGGGGTCTCTACAATGAGCAGTTCTTC. This translates into CSVEAWGGGLYNEQFF.

This clonotype appeared many times. The chain employs TRBV20-1 and TRBJ2-3; TRBD2 matches at 12 bases. This CDR3 spans 14 amino acids. The germline V gene encodes CDR1 DFQATT and CDR2 SNEGSKA (reference sequence). The V segment lost 6 bases and the J segment 6 bases; nucleotides outside the gene matches: 7. In DNA, the CDR3 is TGCAGTGCGGCTAGCGGGGGGGCCTTCGATACGCAGTATTTT. The encoded protein is CSAASGGAFDTQYF.

This clonotype showed up many times. This sequence joins TRBV13 and TRBJ2-5; D ambiguous. V was trimmed by 5 bases and J by 5 bases, leaving 12 bases between them. The CDR3 has 13 amino acids. Looked up from germline, CDR1 is PRHDT and CDR2 is FYEKMQ (reference sequence). The CDR3 nucleotides read TGTGCCAGCAGCCCTGCAGGAACGGAGACCCAGTACTTC. Residues: CASSPAGTETQYF.

This clonotype was seen a handful of times. The DNA for the CDR3 is TGTGCCAGCAGTGACATCAGCGGGAACACCGGGGAGCTGTTTTTT. Translation: CASSDISGNTGELFF. The chain couples TRBV6-4 to TRBJ2-2; D possibly corresponds to TRBD2 (5 bases). Per germline, CDR1 MRHNA and CDR2 SNTAGT. V shed 2 bases and J shed 1 base, with 8 bases lying between them. This CDR3 comprises 15 residues.

There are a few counts of this clonotype. CDR3 sequence reads: CSAVQAISGNTIYF. The CDR3 DNA is TGCAGTGCAGTACAGGCTATCTCTGGAAACACCATATATTTT. The chain links TRBV20-1 to TRBJ1-3; D perhaps matches TRBD1 (5 bases). The CDR3 sequence is 14 residues long. The V and J ends lost 6 bases and 0 bases respectively, with 12 bases between them. Germline values: CDR1 DFQATT, CDR2 SNEGSKA (reference sequence).

This clonotype came up many times. This sequence joins TRBV7-9 and TRBJ2-3; D remains unclear. From germline, CDR1 is SEHNR and CDR2 FQNEAQ (reference sequence). The CDR3 contains 14 residues. The ends were cut back, 5 bases at V and 0 bases at J, with 9 bases in the middle. CDR3 region: CASSVGPSTDTQYF. CDR3 nucleotide sequence: TGTGCCAGCAGCGTCGGGCCTAGCACAGATACGCAGTATTTT.

This clonotype has ten or more counts. The chain links TRBV9 to TRBJ1-1; 9 nucleotides align to TRBD1. Germline CDR1 reads SGDLS; CDR2 reads YYNGEE. Trimming took 3 bases from V and 4 from J; bases not matched to a gene: 13. The CDR3 length is 17 residues. The CDR3 is CASSAGQGTSGATEAFF. The CDR3 bases are TGTGCCAGCAGCGCCGGACAGGGGACCTCGGGGGCCACTGAAGCTTTCTTT.

This clonotype was seen a few times. The V gene is TRBV7-9, the J gene TRBJ1-1; the D gene is possibly TRBD1 (5 bases). CDR3 length: 14 residues. V dropped 10 bases and J dropped 4 bases, with 19 bases sitting between them. Per germline, CDR1 SEHNR and CDR2 FQNEAQ (reference sequence). In DNA, the CDR3 is TGTGCCACCACCCGGACACAAGGCCTCACTGAAGCTTTCTTT. This codes for CATTRTQGLTEAFF.

This clonotype was counted ten times or more. The chain employs TRBV29-1 and TRBJ1-4; TRBD1 is a possible D gene (5 bases). The CDR3 loop spans 15 amino acids. V shed 7 bases and J shed 0 bases, with 15 bases lying between them. Germline V gives CDR1 SQVTM, CDR2 ANQGSEA. DNA for the CDR3: TGCAGCGCTAAACCTGGGGGTGCAACTAATGAAAAACTGTTTTTT. Translation gives CSAKPGGATNEKLFF. Combining the CDR3 with reference TRBV29-1 and TRBJ1-4 gives the whole variable domain SAVISQKPSRDICQRGTSLTIQCQVDSQVTMMFWYRQQPGQSLTLIATANQGSEATYESGFVIDKFPISRPNLTFSTLTVSNMSPEDSSIYLCSAKPGGATNEKLFFGSGTQLSVL.

This chain links TRBV19 with TRBJ2-3; a weak D match, TRBD1 (6 bases). CDR3 size: 15 residues. V was shortened by 8 bases and J by 0 bases, with 15 bases between the two germline ends. Germline V gene lookup returns CDR1 LNHDA and CDR2 SQIVND (reference sequence). CDR3 sequence (DNA): TGTGCCAGTCGGTCCAGGGGCGGGAGCACAGATACGCAGTATTTT. This codes for CASRSRGGSTDTQYF.

This clonotype was found many times. This sequence joins TRBV3-1 and TRBJ2-7, with D unresolved. V lost 4 bases and J lost 3, with 10 bases in between. This CDR3 comprises 13 residues. Germline V gene lookup returns CDR1 LGHDT and CDR2 YNNKEL (reference sequence). For the CDR3, the DNA is TGTGCCAGCAGCCTGGCGAGGAACTACGAGCAGTACTTC. This translates into CASSLARNYEQYF.

This clonotype was observed many times. The chain joins TRBV30 to TRBJ2-2, with D maybe TRBD1 (5 bases). This CDR3 has 14 amino acids. V was pared by 4 bases and J by 5 bases, with 14 bases between. Per germline, CDR1 GTSNPN and CDR2 SVGIG (reference sequence). CDR3 sequence reads: CAWKVKGDTGELFF. The DNA of the CDR3 is TGTGCCTGGAAAGTGAAAGGGGATACCGGGGAGCTGTTTTTT.

This clonotype showed up many times. The CDR3 loop reads CASNPPRTDTQYF. The CDR3 DNA sequence: TGTGCCAGCAACCCTCCCCGTACAGATACGCAGTATTTT. The chain has TRBV28 and TRBJ2-3; D remains unclear. Germline CDR1 reads MDHEN; CDR2 reads SYDVKM. The CDR3 consists of 13 residues. The ends were cut back, 7 bases at V and 3 bases at J, with 11 bases in the middle.

This clonotype was seen repeatedly, ten times or more. V and J are TRBV4-2 and TRBJ1-4; no definite D call. The CDR3 length is 15 residues. Germline V CDR1 and CDR2: LGHNA, YNFKEQ. V was trimmed by 1 base and J by 2 bases, leaving 8 bases between them. The CDR3 loop reads CASSQVRVTNEKLFF. CDR3 in DNA: TGTGCCAGCAGCCAAGTGAGGGTGACTAATGAAAAACTGTTTTTT.

This clonotype is a singleton in its sample. A clone one base away is much larger, so this may be a read error. V gene TRBV6-1 combines with J gene TRBJ1-1; 8 nucleotides match TRBD1. The CDR3 covers 11 residues. From germline, CDR1 is MNHNS and CDR2 SASEGT. DNA of the CDR3: TGTGCCAGCAGTGAATACAGGGGGGCTTCCTTT. Its protein product is CASSEYRGASF.

The chain employs TRBV2 and TRBJ2-3; no reliable D call. Trimming took off 7 bases at V and 2 bases at J, with 10 bases between the two ends. CDR3 size: 13 residues. Germline V CDR1 and CDR2: SNHLY, FYNNEI. The CDR3 DNA reads as TGTGCCAGCAACCTGGTCCCCACAGATACGCAGTATTTT. Protein: CASNLVPTDTQYF.

Worth noting for this clonotype: With a much larger clone just one base away, this may be a read error. Written as DNA, the CDR3 is TGTGCCCGCAGTCCACGGACCCGGACAGGCGAGCAGTACTTC. Translated, it gives CARSPRTRTGEQYF. The rearrangement joins TRBV6-1 to TRBJ2-7; 7 bases match TRBD1. The germline gives CDR1 MNHNS, CDR2 SASEGT. This CDR3 spans 14 amino acids.

This clonotype was recorded at least ten times. The V and J genes are TRBV7-7 and TRBJ2-2; D is unclear. Germline lookup yields CDR1 SSHAT and CDR2 FNYEAQ (reference sequence). CDR3 length: 14 amino acids. V lost 5 bases, J lost 2 bases, and 9 bases lay in between. The CDR3 nucleotides read TGTGCCAGCAGCCCACGAGATAACACCGGGGAGCTGTTTTTT. It yields the protein CASSPRDNTGELFF.

This clonotype has ten or more counts. CDR3 protein: CASSIRLAGTPGLETQYF. The CDR3 DNA reads as TGTGCCAGCAGCATCCGACTAGCGGGGACCCCCGGTTTGGAGACCCAGTACTTC. The rearrangement links TRBV7-8 to TRBJ2-5, with 11 bases lining up with TRBD2. The CDR3 is 18 residues long. Germline V gene data show CDR1 as SGHVS and CDR2 as FQNEAQ. J lost 5 bases, V lost 5 bases, and 16 bases had no gene match.

The table lists this clonotype with many counts. The genes are TRBV2 and TRBJ1-1; D unclear. CDR3 length: 14 amino acids. In germline, CDR1 is SNHLY, CDR2 FYNNEI. V lost 3 bases and J 5 bases, leaving 13 bases between the germline ends. The CDR3 region is CASSEMGTRTEAFF. The CDR3 DNA sequence: TGTGCCAGCAGTGAGATGGGTACCAGGACTGAAGCTTTCTTT.

The chain recombines TRBV20-1 with TRBJ2-3; 9 bases line up with TRBD2. Losses at the gene ends were 5 bases for V and 3 bases for J; bases not matched to a gene: 3. From germline, CDR1 is DFQATT and CDR2 SNEGSKA (reference sequence). The CDR3 covers 13 residues. The CDR3 DNA reads TGCAGTGCTGTAGCGGGGGTAACAGATACGCAGTATTTT. The encoded protein is CSAVAGVTDTQYF.

Worth noting for this clonotype: It may be a read error: a sequence one base away is much more abundant. Because the CDR3 is missing its conserved closing phenylalanine or tryptophan, this is likely a read error. V usage is TRBV4-1 and J usage is TRBJ1-2; D is unclear. V lost 0 bases to trimming and J lost 5 bases, with 7 bases between them. The CDR3 has 13 residues. Per germline, CDR1 MGHRA and CDR2 YSYEKL. CDR3 nucleotide sequence: TGCGCCAGCAGCCAAGATGGAGCGTATGGCTACACCTCC. Translating it yields CASSQDGAYGYTS.

This clonotype was observed at least ten times. The CDR3, as DNA: TGTGCCAGCAGAATCGGGGGAACTAGCACAGATACGCAGTATTTT. Protein sequence: CASRIGGTSTDTQYF. V and J are TRBV2 and TRBJ2-3, with D tentatively TRBD2 (6 bases). The germline CDR1 and CDR2 sequences are SNHLY and FYNNEI. Trimming removed 6 bases from V and 0 bases from J, with 13 bases in between. This CDR3 is 15 amino acids long. Supplemented by reference TRBV2 and TRBJ2-3, the full variable domain reads EPEVTQTPSHQVTQMGQEVILRCVPISNHLYFYWYRQILGQKVEFLVSFYNNEISEKSEIFDDQFSVERPDGSNFTLKIRSTKLEDSAMYFCASRIGGTSTDTQYFGPGTRLTVL.

As concerns this clonotype: This may arise from a read error, as a much more abundant clone is one base away. Since no conserved phenylalanine or tryptophan closes the CDR3, a read error is the likely cause. The chain joins TRBV7-2 to TRBJ2-5, with TRBD2 matching over 15 bases. With V trimmed by 4 bases and J by 5 bases, 8 bases remained unmatched. This CDR3 spans 17 amino acids. The germline CDR1 and CDR2 sequences are SGHTA and FQGNSA. DNA for the CDR3: TGTGCCAGCAGCTCGGGACTAGCGGGGGGCCTGTATGAGACCCAGTACTCC. This sequence encodes CASSSGLAGGLYETQYS.

The chain couples TRBV7-9 to TRBJ1-6, with D possibly matching TRBD1 (6 bases). Germline CDR1 is SEHNR and CDR2 is FQNEAQ (reference sequence). This CDR3 is 15 amino acids long. The germline V and J ends were trimmed by 3 bases and 8 bases, with 14 bases remaining between them. CDR3 nucleotide sequence: TGTGCCAGCAGCTTTGAGGGAGGGGGGGATTCACCCCTCCACTTT. Residues: CASSFEGGGDSPLHF.

In regard to this clonotype: An end of the junction does not agree with germline; a read error may underlie this. The rearrangement uses TRBV28 and TRBJ1-3, with 8 bases that match TRBD1. CDR1 and CDR2 (germline): MDHEN, SYDVKM. The CDR3 contains 16 residues. The CDR3, as DNA: TGTGCCAGCAGTTTTAGTGGACAGGGCTCTGGAAACACCATATACTTT. Translated: CASSFSGQGSGNTIYF. Based on the CDR3 plus reference TRBV28 and TRBJ1-3, the full variable domain is DVKVTQSSRYLVKRTGEKVFLECVQDMDHENMFWYRQDPGLGLRLIYFSYDVKMKEKGDIPEGYSVSREKKERFSLILESASTNQTSMYLCASSFSGQGSGNTIYFGEGSWLTVV.

This clonotype has at least ten counts. The DNA of the CDR3 is TGCGCCAGCAGCCCCACCGACAGGAGCTTTACCTATGGCTACACCTTC. This encodes CASSPTDRSFTYGYTF. The chain couples TRBV5-1 to TRBJ1-2, with D possibly being TRBD1 (6 bases). There are 16 residues in the CDR3. Per germline, CDR1 SGHRS and CDR2 YFSETQ. The germline V and J ends were trimmed by 4 bases and 4 bases, with 20 bases remaining between them. The full variable domain, completed using reference TRBV5-1 and TRBJ1-2, is KAGVTQTPRYLIKTRGQQVTLSCSPISGHRSVSWYQQTPGQGLQFLFEYFSETQRNKGNFPGRFSGRQFSNSRSEMNVSTLELGDSALYLCASSPTDRSFTYGYTFGSGTRLTVV.

V and J are TRBV7-8 and TRBJ2-7, with 12 bases lining up with TRBD2. From germline, CDR1 is SGHVS and CDR2 FQNEAQ. This CDR3 region has 18 residues. Trimming took 2 bases from V and 6 from J; bases not matched to a gene: 14. CDR3 region: CASSLSFLAGGYSREQYF. CDR3 sequence (DNA): TGTGCCAGCAGCTTAAGTTTTCTAGCGGGGGGGTATTCCCGCGAGCAGTACTTC.